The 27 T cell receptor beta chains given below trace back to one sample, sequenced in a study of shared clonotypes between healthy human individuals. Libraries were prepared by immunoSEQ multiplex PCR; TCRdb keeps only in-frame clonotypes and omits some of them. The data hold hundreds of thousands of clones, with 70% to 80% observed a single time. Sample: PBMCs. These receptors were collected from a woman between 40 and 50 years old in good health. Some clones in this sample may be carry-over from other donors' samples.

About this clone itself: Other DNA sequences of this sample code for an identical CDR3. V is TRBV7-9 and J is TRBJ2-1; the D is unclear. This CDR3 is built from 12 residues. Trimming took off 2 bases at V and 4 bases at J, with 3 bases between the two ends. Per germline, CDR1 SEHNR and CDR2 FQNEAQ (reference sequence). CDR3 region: CASSLSYNEQFF. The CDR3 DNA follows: TGTGCCAGCAGCTTAAGTTACAATGAGCAGTTCTTC.

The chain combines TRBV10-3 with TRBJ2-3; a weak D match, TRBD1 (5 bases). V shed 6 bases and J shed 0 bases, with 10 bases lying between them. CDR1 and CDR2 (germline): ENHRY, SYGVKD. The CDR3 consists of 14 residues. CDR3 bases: TGTGCCATCAGCCGACAGAAAAGCACAGATACGCAGTATTTT. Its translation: CAISRQKSTDTQYF.

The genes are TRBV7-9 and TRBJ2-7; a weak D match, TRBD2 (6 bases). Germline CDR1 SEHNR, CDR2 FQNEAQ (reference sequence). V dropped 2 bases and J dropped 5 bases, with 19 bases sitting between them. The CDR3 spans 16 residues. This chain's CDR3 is CASSLYDGSQADEQYF. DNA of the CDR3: TGTGCCAGCAGCTTATACGACGGGAGCCAAGCGGACGAGCAGTACTTC.

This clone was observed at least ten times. The CDR3 reads CASSEAWAISNTGELFF. In DNA form, the CDR3 reads TGTGCCAGCAGTGAAGCATGGGCGATTTCGAACACCGGGGAGCTGTTTTTT. The rearrangement links TRBV6-1 to TRBJ2-2; no clear D gene. This CDR3 has 17 amino acids. Germline V CDR1 and CDR2: MNHNS, SASEGT. V gave up 0 bases and J gave up 0 bases, with 11 bases separating them.

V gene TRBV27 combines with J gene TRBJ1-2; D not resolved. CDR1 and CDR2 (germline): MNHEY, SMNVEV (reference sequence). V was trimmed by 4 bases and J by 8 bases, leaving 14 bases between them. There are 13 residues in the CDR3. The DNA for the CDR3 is TGTGCCAGCAGTTCCCGCTCTGGGTGGGGCTACACCTTC. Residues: CASSSRSGWGYTF.

The CDR3 spells CASGYRGDQPQHF. The DNA of the CDR3 is TGTGCCAGTGGATACAGGGGGGATCAGCCCCAGCATTTT. This rearrangement joins TRBV19 to TRBJ1-5, with 8 bases identical to TRBD1. CDR3 length: 13 residues. V trimming: 8 bases; J trimming: 5 bases; junction bases outside the gene matches: 5. Germline values: CDR1 LNHDA, CDR2 SQIVND (reference sequence).

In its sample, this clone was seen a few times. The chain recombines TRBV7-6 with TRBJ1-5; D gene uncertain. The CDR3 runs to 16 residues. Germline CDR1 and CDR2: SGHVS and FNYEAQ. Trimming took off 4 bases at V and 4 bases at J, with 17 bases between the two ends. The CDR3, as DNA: TGTGCCAGCAGCTCCGAGCTGGGGAACGGTAATCAGCCCCAGCATTTT. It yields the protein CASSSELGNGNQPQHF. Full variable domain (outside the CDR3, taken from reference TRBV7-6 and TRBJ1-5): GAGVSQSPRYKVTKRGQDVALRCDPISGHVSLYWYRQALGQGPEFLTYFNYEAQQDKSGLPNDRFSAERPEGSISTLTIQRTEQRDSAMYRCASSSELGNGNQPQHFGDGTRLSIL.

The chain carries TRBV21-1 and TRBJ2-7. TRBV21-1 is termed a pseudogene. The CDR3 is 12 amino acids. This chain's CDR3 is CASSESSYEQYF. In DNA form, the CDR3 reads TGTGCCAGCAGCGAAAGCTCCTACGAGCAGTACTTC.

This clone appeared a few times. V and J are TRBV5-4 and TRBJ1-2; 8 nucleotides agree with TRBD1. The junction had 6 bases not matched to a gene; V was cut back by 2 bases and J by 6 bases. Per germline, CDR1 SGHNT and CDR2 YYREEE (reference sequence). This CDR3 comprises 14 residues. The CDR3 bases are TGTGCCAGCAGCTTTAACACGGGACAGGATGGCTACACCTTC. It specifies CASSFNTGQDGYTF.

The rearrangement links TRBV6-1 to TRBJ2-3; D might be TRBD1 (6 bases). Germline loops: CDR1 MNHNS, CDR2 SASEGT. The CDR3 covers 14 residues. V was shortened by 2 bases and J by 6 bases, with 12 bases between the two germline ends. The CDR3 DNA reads TGTGCCAGCAGTGAACTGGGACACTTCGATACGCAGTATTTT. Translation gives CASSELGHFDTQYF.

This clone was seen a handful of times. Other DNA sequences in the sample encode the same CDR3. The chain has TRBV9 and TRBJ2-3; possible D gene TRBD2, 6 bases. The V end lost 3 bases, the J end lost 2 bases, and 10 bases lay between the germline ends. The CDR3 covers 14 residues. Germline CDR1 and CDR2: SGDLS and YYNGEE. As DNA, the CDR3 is TGTGCCAGCAGCGCGGGACTCTCCACAGATACGCAGTATTTT. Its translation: CASSAGLSTDTQYF.

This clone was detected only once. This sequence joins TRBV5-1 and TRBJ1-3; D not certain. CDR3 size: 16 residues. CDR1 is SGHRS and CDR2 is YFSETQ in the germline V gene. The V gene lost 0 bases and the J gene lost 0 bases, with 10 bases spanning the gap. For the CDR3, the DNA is TGCGCCAGCAGCTTGGAAGCCCCAGACTCTGGAAACACCATATATTTT. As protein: CASSLEAPDSGNTIYF. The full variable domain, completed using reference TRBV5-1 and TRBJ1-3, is KAGVTQTPRYLIKTRGQQVTLSCSPISGHRSVSWYQQTPGQGLQFLFEYFSETQRNKGNFPGRFSGRQFSNSRSEMNVSTLELGDSALYLCASSLEAPDSGNTIYFGEGSWLTVV.

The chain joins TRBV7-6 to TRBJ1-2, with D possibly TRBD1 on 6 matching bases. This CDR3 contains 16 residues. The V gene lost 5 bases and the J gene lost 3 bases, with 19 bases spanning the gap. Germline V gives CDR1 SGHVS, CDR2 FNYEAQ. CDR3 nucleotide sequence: TGTGCCAGCAGCCCCCTATTACAGGGAGATCACTATGGCTACACCTTC. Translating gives CASSPLLQGDHYGYTF.

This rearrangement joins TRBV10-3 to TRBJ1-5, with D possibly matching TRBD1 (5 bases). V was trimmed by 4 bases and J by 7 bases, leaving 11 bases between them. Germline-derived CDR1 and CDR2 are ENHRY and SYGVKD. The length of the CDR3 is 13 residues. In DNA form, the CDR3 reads TGTGCCATCAGTGGTCCAGGGAACCAGCCCCAGCATTTT. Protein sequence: CAISGPGNQPQHF.

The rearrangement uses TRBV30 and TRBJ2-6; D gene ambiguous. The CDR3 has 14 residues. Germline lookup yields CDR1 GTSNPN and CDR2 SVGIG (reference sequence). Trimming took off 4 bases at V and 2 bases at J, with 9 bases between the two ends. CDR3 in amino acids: CAWTPLPGANVLTF. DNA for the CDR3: TGTGCCTGGACTCCCCTACCTGGGGCCAACGTCCTGACTTTC.

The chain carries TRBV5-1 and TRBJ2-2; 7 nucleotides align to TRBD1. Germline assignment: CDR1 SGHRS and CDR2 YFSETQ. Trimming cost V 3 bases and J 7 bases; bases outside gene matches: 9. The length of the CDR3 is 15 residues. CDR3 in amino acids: CASSSRQGRGGELFF. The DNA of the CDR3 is TGCGCCAGCAGCTCACGACAGGGCCGAGGCGGGGAGCTGTTTTTT.

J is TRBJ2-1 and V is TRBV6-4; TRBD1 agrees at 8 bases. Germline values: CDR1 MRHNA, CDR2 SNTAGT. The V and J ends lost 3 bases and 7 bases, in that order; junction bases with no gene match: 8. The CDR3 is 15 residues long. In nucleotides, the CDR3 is TGTGCCAGCAGTGAGGAGCAGGGGGCGTATAATGAGCAGTTCTTC. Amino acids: CASSEEQGAYNEQFF.

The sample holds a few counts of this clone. The CDR3 sequence: CASSLDRFGVTEQFF. The CDR3 region has the DNA TGTGCCAGCAGCTTAGATCGGTTCGGGGTGACTGAGCAGTTCTTC. The chain couples TRBV11-2 to TRBJ2-1; TRBD2 might be the D (5 bases). The CDR3 length is 15 residues. CDR1 is SGHAT, CDR2 FQNNGV, per germline. Trimming shortened V by 0 bases and J by 9 bases, and 15 bases separated the two germline ends.

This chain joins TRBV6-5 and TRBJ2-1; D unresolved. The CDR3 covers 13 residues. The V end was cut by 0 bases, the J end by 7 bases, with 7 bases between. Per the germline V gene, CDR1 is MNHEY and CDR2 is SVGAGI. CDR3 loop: CASSYSRLNEQFF. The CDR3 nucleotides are TGTGCCAGCAGTTACTCGCGGTTGAATGAGCAGTTCTTC.

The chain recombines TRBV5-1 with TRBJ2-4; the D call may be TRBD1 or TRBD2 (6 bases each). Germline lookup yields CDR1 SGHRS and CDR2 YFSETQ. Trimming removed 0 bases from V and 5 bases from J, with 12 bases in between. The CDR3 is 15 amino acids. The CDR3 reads CASSLGPGEENIQYF. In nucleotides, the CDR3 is TGCGCCAGCAGCTTGGGGCCAGGGGAGGAAAACATTCAGTACTTC.

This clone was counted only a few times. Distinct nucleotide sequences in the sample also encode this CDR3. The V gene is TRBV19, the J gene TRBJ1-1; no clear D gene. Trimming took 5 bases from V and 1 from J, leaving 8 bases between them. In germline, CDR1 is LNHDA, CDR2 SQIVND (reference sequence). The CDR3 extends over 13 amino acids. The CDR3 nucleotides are TGTGCCAGTAGTGTTACAGAGAACACTGAAGCTTTCTTT. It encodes CASSVTENTEAFF.

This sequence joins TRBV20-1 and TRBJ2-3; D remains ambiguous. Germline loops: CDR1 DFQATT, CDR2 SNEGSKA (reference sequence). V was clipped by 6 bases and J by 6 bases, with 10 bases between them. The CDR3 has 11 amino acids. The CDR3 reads CSAPSVDTQYF. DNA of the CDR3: TGCAGTGCCCCGAGCGTGGATACGCAGTATTTT.

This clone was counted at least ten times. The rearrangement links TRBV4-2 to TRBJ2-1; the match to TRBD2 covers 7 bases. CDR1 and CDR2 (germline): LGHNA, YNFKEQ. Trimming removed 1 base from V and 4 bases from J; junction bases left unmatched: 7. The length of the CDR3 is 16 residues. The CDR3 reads CASSQGSSGDYNEQFF. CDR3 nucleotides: TGTGCCAGCAGCCAAGGATCTAGCGGAGATTACAATGAGCAGTTCTTC.

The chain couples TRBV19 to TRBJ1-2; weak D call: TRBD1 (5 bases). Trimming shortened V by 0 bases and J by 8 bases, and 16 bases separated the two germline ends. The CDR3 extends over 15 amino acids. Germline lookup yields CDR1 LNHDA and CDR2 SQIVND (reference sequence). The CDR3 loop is CASSIEVGRDDGYTF. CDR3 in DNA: TGTGCCAGTAGTATAGAAGTAGGCAGGGACGACGGCTACACCTTC.

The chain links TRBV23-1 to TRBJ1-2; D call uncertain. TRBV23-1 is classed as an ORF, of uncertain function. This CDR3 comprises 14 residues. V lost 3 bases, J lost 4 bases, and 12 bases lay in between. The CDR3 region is CASSHTAMPYGYTF. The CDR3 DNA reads TGCGCCAGCAGTCACACAGCAATGCCCTATGGCTACACCTTC.

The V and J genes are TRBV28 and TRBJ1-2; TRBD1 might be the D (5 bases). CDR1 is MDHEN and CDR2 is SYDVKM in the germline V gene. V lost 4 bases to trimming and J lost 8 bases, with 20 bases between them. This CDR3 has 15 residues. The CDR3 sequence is CASSSPGSYGGGYTF. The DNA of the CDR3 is TGTGCCAGCAGTTCGCCCGGGTCCTATGGGGGGGGCTACACCTTC.

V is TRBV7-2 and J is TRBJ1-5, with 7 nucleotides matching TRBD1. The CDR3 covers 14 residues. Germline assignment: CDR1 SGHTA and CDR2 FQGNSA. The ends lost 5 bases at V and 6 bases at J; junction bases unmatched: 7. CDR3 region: CASSRTGIPQPQHF. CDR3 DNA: TGTGCCAGCAGCAGGACAGGTATACCTCAGCCCCAGCATTTT.